The clone carrying this T cell receptor beta chain was picked up a small number of times. Its cognate antigen is unknown. Germline CDR1 and CDR2: DFQATT and SNEGSKA (reference sequence). CDR3 length equals 15 residues. Trimming left V 3 bases short and J 1 base short, with 15 bases between. TCRdb passed the reads through MiXCR, listing each CDR3 protein once. The sample has about 920,000 distinct CDR3 sequences; around 30% are singletons. This sample was included in a study of T cell repertoires in cytomegalovirus infection. Study in general: Both a matching HLA type and CMV infection were indicated by public TCR beta signatures.

The V call is TRBV20-1, the J call TRBJ1-2; D unclear. Sequences were derived from cultured CD8+ T cells from PBMCs, sampled from culture after CMV antigen stimulation. The origin of this receptor is a human donor in good health (CMV status not recorded). Some clones in this sample may be carry-over from other donors' samples. The CDR3 loop is CSARDYSEFNYGYTF. The CDR3, as DNA: TGCAGTGCTAGGGACTACTCAGAGTTTAACTATGGCTACACCTTC.